This TCR beta chain was observed in a study of identical twins (dated by TCRdb to the mid-2010s). For the wider study: To test whether fetal clonotypes persist, the study used deep sequencing on TCR alpha and beta repertoires from monozygotic twins, unrelated adults of various ages, and cord blood. To rule out contamination, replicate twin experiments were performed at different times with different library preparation protocols.

Many counts were recorded for this clonotype. The target of this receptor is not known. Within one base of it there is no much larger clone, and no base qualities were kept. From the cysteine through the phenylalanine, the CDR3 covers 17 amino acids. Only the CDR3 portion is preserved as DNA: 51 bases, with reading frame beginning at the first base. Reading the germline V gene gives CDR1 MGHRA and CDR2 YSYEKL. V lost 3 bases and J lost 2 bases; the stretch between them is 19 bases long. All donors were healthy Caucasians. The twin cohort consisted of three pairs of female monozygotic twins, all aged roughly 18 to 29 years. Positive isolation kits from Invitrogen were used to isolate CD4+ and CD8+ T cell populations. Summary of the overall study and its limitations: Compared with coincidental sharing between unrelated individuals, an excess of low generation-probability sequences was observed among out-of-frame TCR alpha sequences shared between twins. Fewer insertions were carried by abundant cord blood beta clonotypes, a similar but weaker trend appeared in young adult naive repertoires, and no such trend appeared in memory repertoires. Zero-insertion analyses could be partly confounded by invariant T cells such as MAIT and iNKT, although diverse VJ usage argued against such confounding for most clonotypes. In monozygotic twins, out-of-frame TCR alpha sharing was systematically underestimated by recombination models, although the models agreed with sharing between unrelated individuals. Because the same donors could not be followed over many years, conclusions were based on cross-sectional statistical analysis. A weaker excess of twin sharing was found in beta out-of-frame sequences because the signal-to-noise ratio was lowered by fewer shared sequences.

Library creation used 5' RACE. The run used an Illumina HiSeq 2000. A universal primer binding site was introduced by template switching, and a unique molecular identifier was present in the final cDNA, enabling accurate counting of TCR cDNA molecules. First-strand cDNA for TCR alpha and beta chains was synthesized from specific primers in the conserved constant-segment region. To control for contamination, every cDNA library was double barcoded, receiving both a SMART-Mk sample barcode and Illumina barcodes. TruSeq adapter sequences and Illumina sample barcodes were added in two successive PCR steps. The Illumina HiSeq platform was used with custom primers to sequence TCR alpha and beta cDNA libraries. In the paper's pipeline: MiGEC was used to process raw reads and extract unique molecular identifiers, and MiXCR was used to find CDR3 positions. Recombination models were inferred per individual with the repgenHMM and IGoR tools using an EM algorithm. Shared clonotypes were analyzed with the tcR package in R, and sharing was normalized by the product of cloneset sizes. To study raw recombination free of thymic and clonal selection effects, out-of-frame nonproductive sequences were analyzed. TCRdb handled the public reads itself, with Q25 trimming in fastp and clone calling in MiXCR, and kept productive beta chains. Each record represents a unique CDR3 protein, reported with the most common genes and DNA among its rows. None of the V and J calls come from the authors' own analysis; TCRdb made them. Counted in this sample were 510,000 or so distinct CDR3 sequences; around 15% of them appeared once. The ten largest clones add up to 0.44% of the sample.

This same sample was also taken into another study, of yellow fever vaccine responses in identical twins. In that second paper, the authors write: The authors reported that the T cell response to vaccination in identical twins appeared partly convergent and partly personalized. The study precisely tracked vaccine-responding T cell clones in identical twins.

The origin of this receptor is a woman younger than 30 in good health. The specimen was CD4+ T cells sorted from blood. The chain uses TRBV4-1 and TRBJ2-5, with a tentative D gene TRBD2 over 5 matching bases. Here the CDR3 is given as CASSHTREKSPQETQYF. The DNA sequence is given as TGCGCCAGCAGCCACACTAGAGAAAAGTCCCCACAAGAGACCCAGTACTTC.